Following are 15 T cell receptor beta chains from one sample sequenced in a study of cytomegalovirus exposure and HLA in healthy donors. The PCR contained 60 Vbeta and 13 Jbeta primers. The repertoire was sequenced with immunoSEQ multiplex PCR; TCRdb's copy has only in-frame clones and lacks some. The sample lists some 110,000 clones, 76% occurring once. The sequencing sample was made of PBMCs. The origin of the receptors is a man between 45 and 60 years old in good health and CMV-seropositive.

This clone was picked up a small number of times. The gene calls are TRBV5-1 and TRBJ2-2; D uncertain. This CDR3 is 13 amino acids long. V shed 0 bases and J shed 6 bases, with 6 bases lying between them. From germline, CDR1 is SGHRS and CDR2 YFSETQ. DNA of the CDR3: TGCGCCAGCAGCTTGGTAGTGGCCGGGGAGCTGTTTTTT. It yields the protein CASSLVVAGELFF.

The chain couples TRBV5-1 to TRBJ1-1; no clear D gene. The CDR3 runs to 13 residues. CDR1 and CDR2 from the germline V gene are SGHRS and YFSETQ. V lost 4 bases, J lost 4 bases, and 11 bases lay in between. The chain's CDR3 is CASSREGLTEAFF. CDR3 DNA sequence: TGCGCCAGCAGCCGGGAAGGTCTCACTGAAGCTTTCTTT. The complete variable domain, with remaining parts taken from reference TRBV5-1 and TRBJ1-1, reads KAGVTQTPRYLIKTRGQQVTLSCSPISGHRSVSWYQQTPGQGLQFLFEYFSETQRNKGNFPGRFSGRQFSNSRSEMNVSTLELGDSALYLCASSREGLTEAFFGQGTRLTVV.

The genes are TRBV5-6 and TRBJ2-7, with D hard to call. V shed 0 bases and J shed 6 bases, with 10 bases lying between them. This CDR3 has 13 amino acids. Germline CDR1 is SGHDT and CDR2 is YYEEEE. CDR3 nucleotides: TGTGCCAGCAGCTTGGTTAGCTCGGGCGAGCAGTACTTC. Translation: CASSLVSSGEQYF.

In this sample, this clone turned up once. This chain uses TRBV6-4 with TRBJ2-7; 9 positions agree with TRBD2. CDR3 length: 14 residues. From germline, CDR1 is MRHNA and CDR2 SNTAGT. V dropped 4 bases and J dropped 6; count of bases not matched to a gene: 7. The CDR3 DNA follows: TGTGCCAGCAGTGCTGCGGGGGGGGCCTCCGAGCAGTACTTC. Its translation is CASSAAGGASEQYF.

The chain joins TRBV2 to TRBJ2-5; 8 nucleotides align to TRBD1. Trimming at V came to 7 bases and at J to 3 bases, leaving 7 bases not matched to a gene. Germline-derived CDR1 and CDR2 are SNHLY and FYNNEI. The CDR3 is 14 residues long. The CDR3 sequence is CASILQGVEETQYF. The CDR3 DNA sequence: TGTGCCAGCATCCTACAGGGGGTAGAAGAGACCCAGTACTTC.

The sample holds a few counts of this clone. This chain uses TRBV29-1 with TRBJ2-1; 8 bases align to TRBD1. After removal of 7 bases from V and 0 bases from J, the junction contained 8 bases not matched to a gene. CDR1 is SQVTM, CDR2 ANQGSEA, per germline. There are 15 residues in the CDR3. CDR3 sequence reads: CSGGQGAGSYNEQFF. In nucleotides, the CDR3 is TGCAGCGGTGGACAGGGAGCCGGCTCCTACAATGAGCAGTTCTTC.

J is TRBJ1-1 and V is TRBV5-6; TRBD1 aligns across 9 bases. CDR1 and CDR2 from the germline V gene are SGHDT and YYEEEE. V lost 3 bases to trimming and J lost 10 bases; unmatched junction nucleotides: 7. This CDR3 has 13 amino acids. CDR3 sequence (DNA): TGTGCCAGCAGCTGGGACAGGGCCACGGGAGCTTTCTTT. Amino acids: CASSWDRATGAFF.

This chain uses TRBV18 with TRBJ2-2; a weak D match, TRBD2 (5 bases). The germline gives CDR1 KGHSH, CDR2 LQKENI. There are 14 residues in the CDR3. V lost 2 bases to trimming and J lost 3 bases, with 7 bases between them. The DNA of the CDR3 is TGTGCCAGCTCACCATGGCGGGACACCGGGGAGCTGTTTTTT. It codes for CASSPWRDTGELFF.

This rearrangement joins TRBV5-1 to TRBJ2-7; 12 positions match TRBD2. Losses at the gene ends were 0 bases for V and 2 bases for J; bases not matched to a gene: 6. The CDR3 is 17 residues long. Germline V gene sequence: CDR1 SGHRS, CDR2 YFSETQ. Here the CDR3 DNA reads TGCGCCAGCAGCTTGGAGCCTAGCGGGGGGGCTGCCTACGAGCAGTACTTC. This codes for CASSLEPSGGAAYEQYF.

This clone occurred a few times. The chain combines TRBV5-6 with TRBJ2-3, with D possibly being TRBD1 (6 bases). Deletions cut 4 bases from V and 0 bases from J, with 15 bases between. CDR3 length: 16 residues. CDR1 is SGHDT, CDR2 YYEEEE, per germline. CDR3 sequence (DNA): TGTGCCAGCAGCCTTACAGGGTTTTTTAGCACAGATACGCAGTATTTT. As protein: CASSLTGFFSTDTQYF.

This chain links TRBV29-1 with TRBJ1-1, with D possibly matching TRBD1 (5 bases). V was trimmed by 3 bases and J by 4 bases, leaving 12 bases between them. Per germline, CDR1 SQVTM and CDR2 ANQGSEA. The CDR3 sequence is 13 residues long. The CDR3 region has the DNA TGCAGCGTTGAGGGTTCCGGGGGCACTGAAGCTTTCTTT. Its protein is CSVEGSGGTEAFF.

The chain combines TRBV5-6 with TRBJ2-1; D is unclear. The CDR3 is 12 amino acids. Trimming removed 0 bases from V and 10 bases from J, with 8 bases in between. In germline, CDR1 is SGHDT, CDR2 YYEEEE. The CDR3 bases are TGTGCCAGCAGCTTGGACTATGGCGAGCAGTTCTTC. Encoded protein: CASSLDYGEQFF.

The table lists this clone with a few counts. The genes are TRBV28 and TRBJ2-7, with 13 bases fitting TRBD2. The CDR3 is made up of 18 amino acids. Germline loops: CDR1 MDHEN, CDR2 SYDVKM. The V gene end was trimmed by 1 base and the J gene end by 4 bases; junction bases not matched to a gene: 10. The CDR3 sequence: CASSLYSPGLAGFYEQYF. For the CDR3, the DNA is TGTGCCAGCAGTTTATACAGTCCGGGACTAGCGGGATTTTACGAGCAGTACTTC.

This sequence joins TRBV6-5 and TRBJ2-2; D might be TRBD1 (6 bases). The CDR3 is made up of 16 amino acids. The V and J ends lost 2 bases and 1 base respectively, with 11 bases between them. CDR1 and CDR2 from the germline V gene are MNHEY and SVGAGI. This CDR3 reads CASSYEVRGNTGELFF. CDR3 coding DNA: TGTGCCAGCAGTTACGAAGTCAGGGGGAACACCGGGGAGCTGTTTTTT.

The chain is built from TRBV5-1 and TRBJ1-6; D remains unclear. CDR3 length equals 16 residues. Per germline, CDR1 SGHRS and CDR2 YFSETQ. V gave up 3 bases and J gave up 3 bases, with 13 bases separating them. The CDR3 DNA reads TGCGCCAGCAGCTACAACGACAACCACTATAATTCACCCCTCCACTTT. Its translation is CASSYNDNHYNSPLHF.